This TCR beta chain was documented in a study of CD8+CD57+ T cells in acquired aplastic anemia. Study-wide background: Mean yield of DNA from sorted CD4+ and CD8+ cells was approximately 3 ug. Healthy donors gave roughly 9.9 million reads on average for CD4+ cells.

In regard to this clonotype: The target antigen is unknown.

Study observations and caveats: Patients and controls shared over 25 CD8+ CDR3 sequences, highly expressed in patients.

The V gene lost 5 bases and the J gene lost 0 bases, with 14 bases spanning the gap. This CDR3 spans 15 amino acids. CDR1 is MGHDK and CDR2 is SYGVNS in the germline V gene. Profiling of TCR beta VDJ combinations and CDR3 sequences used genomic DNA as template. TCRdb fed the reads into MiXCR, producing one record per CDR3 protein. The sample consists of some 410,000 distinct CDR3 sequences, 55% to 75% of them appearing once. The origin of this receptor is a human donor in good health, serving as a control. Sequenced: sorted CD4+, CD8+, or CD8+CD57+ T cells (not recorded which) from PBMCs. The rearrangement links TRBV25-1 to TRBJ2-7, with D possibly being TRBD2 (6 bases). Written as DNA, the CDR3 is TGTGCCAGCAGTCGCACCGGGACTGCCTCCTACGAGCAGTACTTC. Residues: CASSRTGTASYEQYF.